The T cell receptor (beta chain) under discussion was sequenced for a study of cytomegalovirus exposure and HLA in healthy donors. Study at large: Early on, a data release was issued that held 80 million to 90 million unique TCRs from HLA-typed donors. Study-wide points: The authors later linked a missense DCLRE1C variant to TCR beta V- and J-gene trimming. Segments of the TCR beta V type were, in most cases, productive about 87% or about 30% of the time in an earlier analysis.

Primers included in the PCR were 60 Vbeta and 13 Jbeta primers. Measured with immunoSEQ multiplex PCR; TCRdb has only the in-frame clones, and not every one. Of approximately 290,000 clones in the sample, roughly 80% were seen once. Germline-derived CDR1 and CDR2 are SGHTA and FQGTGA. The CDR3 runs to 13 residues. V lost 5 bases and J lost 3, with 11 bases in between. For this clone: As yet, its antigen is unknown.

The chain employs TRBV7-3 and TRBJ2-7; D remains unclear. The sequenced sample was PBMCs. This TCR derives from a girl aged 2 to 9 in good health and CMV-seronegative. CDR3 protein: CASSAGYGYEQYF. CDR3 in DNA: TGTGCCAGCAGCGCCGGGTACGGCTACGAGCAGTACTTC.